This TCR beta chain came from a study of siplizumab effects on memory and regulatory T cells. Study-level points and caveats: Assignment to unstimulated subsets succeeded for only a minor fraction of the alloreactive clones. Siplizumab significantly decreased alloreactive sequences from unstimulated CD4+ memory cells. The apparent diversity of naive T cells exceeded that of memory cells, and naive T cells seemed to make a major contribution to the alloresponse.

TCRdb's copy holds only in-frame clones and misses some; the assay was immunoSEQ multiplex PCR. The sample lists roughly 60,000 clones, 93% occurring once. Notes on this clone: The target antigen is unknown.

Germline assignment: CDR1 SGHTA and CDR2 FQGTGA. This CDR3 has 14 residues. Trimming took 2 bases from V and 5 from J, leaving 13 bases between them. This clonotype originated in a human donor in good health. The rearrangement joins TRBV7-3 to TRBJ2-7, with D possibly matching TRBD2 (5 bases). Source material: CD8+ T cells sorted from blood. The CDR3 nucleotides read TGTGCCAGCAGCTTAGAAGGTGGGAGCAACGAGCAGTACTTC. It encodes CASSLEGGSNEQYF. Filled out from reference TRBV7-3 and TRBJ2-7, the complete variable domain reads GAGVSQTPSNKVTEKGKYVELRCDPISGHTALYWYRQSLGQGPEFLIYFQGTGAADDSGLPNDRFFAVRPEGSVSTLKIQRTERGDSAVYLCASSLEGGSNEQYFGPGTRLTVT.